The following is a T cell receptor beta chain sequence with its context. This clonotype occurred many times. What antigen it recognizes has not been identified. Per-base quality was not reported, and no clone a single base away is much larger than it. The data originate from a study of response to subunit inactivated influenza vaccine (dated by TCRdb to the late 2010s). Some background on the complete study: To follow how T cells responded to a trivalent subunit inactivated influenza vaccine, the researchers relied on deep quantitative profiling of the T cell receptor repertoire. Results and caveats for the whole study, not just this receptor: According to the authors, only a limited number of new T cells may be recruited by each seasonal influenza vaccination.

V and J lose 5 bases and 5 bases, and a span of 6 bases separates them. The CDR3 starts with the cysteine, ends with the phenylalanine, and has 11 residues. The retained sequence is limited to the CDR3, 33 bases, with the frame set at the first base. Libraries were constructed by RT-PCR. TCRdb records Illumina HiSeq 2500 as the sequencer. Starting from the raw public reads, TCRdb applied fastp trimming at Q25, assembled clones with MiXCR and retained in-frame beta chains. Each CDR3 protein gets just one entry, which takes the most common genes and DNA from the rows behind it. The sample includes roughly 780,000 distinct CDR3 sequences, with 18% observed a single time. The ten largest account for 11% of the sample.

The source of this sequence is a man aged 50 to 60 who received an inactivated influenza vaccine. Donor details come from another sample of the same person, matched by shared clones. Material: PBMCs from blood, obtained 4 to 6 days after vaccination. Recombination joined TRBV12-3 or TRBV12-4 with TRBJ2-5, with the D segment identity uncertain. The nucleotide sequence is TGTGCCAGCAGTGCCACGGAGACCCAGTACTTC. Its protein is CASSATETQYF.